Presented here are 15 T cell receptor beta chains from one specimen sequenced in a study of blood T cell dynamics during melanoma immunotherapy. Clones were sequenced by immunoSEQ multiplex PCR, and TCRdb holds only the in-frame ones, with some missing. The sample has about 15,000 clones, approximately 88% seen once. Sample time point: week 3, after first cycle of checkpoint inhibitor. The sequenced sample was blood, obtained from a patient treated with checkpoint blockade. These receptors were taken from a human donor with melanoma.

This chain joins TRBV4-3 and TRBJ2-1; 10 bases agree with TRBD2. With 4 bases clipped from V and 0 bases from J, the junction kept 9 bases outside the gene matches. CDR3 length equals 18 residues. CDR1 is LGHNA and CDR2 is YSLEER in the germline V gene. The CDR3 loop reads CASSPEGLAVSSYNEQFF. Here the CDR3 DNA reads TGCGCCAGCAGCCCCGAAGGACTAGCGGTTAGCTCCTACAATGAGCAGTTCTTC.

This rearrangement joins TRBV6-5 to TRBJ2-7; 7 nucleotides line up with TRBD1. The junction had 9 bases not matched to a gene; V was cut back by 7 bases and J by 0 bases. This CDR3 spans 15 amino acids. Germline V gene lookup returns CDR1 MNHEY and CDR2 SVGAGI. In nucleotides, the CDR3 is TGTGCCAGCATCCTAACAGGGGACGTCTCCTACGAGCAGTACTTC. It specifies CASILTGDVSYEQYF.

This sequence joins TRBV4-3 and TRBJ1-5; D remains ambiguous. Trimming pared 0 bases from V and 4 bases from J, leaving 10 bases between. This CDR3 has 15 residues. Germline V gives CDR1 LGHNA, CDR2 YSLEER. The DNA of the CDR3 is TGCGCCAGCAGCCAAGATCTAGGAACTAATCAGCCCCAGCATTTT. Its protein product is CASSQDLGTNQPQHF.

The chain uses TRBV7-2 and TRBJ1-3; 11 bases line up with TRBD1. The V and J ends lost 5 bases and 4 bases, in that order; junction bases with no gene match: 10. Germline CDR1 SGHTA, CDR2 FQGNSA. The CDR3 contains 17 residues. The CDR3 here is CASSPRTGGIAGNTIYF. CDR3 in DNA: TGTGCCAGCAGCCCAAGGACAGGGGGCATTGCAGGAAACACCATATATTTT.

The V call is TRBV6-1, the J call TRBJ1-5; D not resolved. Germline loops: CDR1 MNHNS, CDR2 SASEGT. Trimming pared 5 bases from V and 1 base from J, leaving 9 bases between. The CDR3 is 14 amino acids. CDR3 loop: CASSLTLSNQPQHF. Written as DNA, the CDR3 is TGTGCCAGCAGTCTGACACTAAGCAATCAGCCCCAGCATTTT.

This chain joins TRBV29-1 and TRBJ2-3; D is possibly TRBD2 (7 bases). This CDR3 region has 14 residues. The V and J ends lost 7 bases and 4 bases respectively, with 18 bases between them. The germline V gene encodes CDR1 SQVTM and CDR2 ANQGSEA. The CDR3 loop is CSASGRGSADTQYF. CDR3 nucleotide sequence: TGCAGCGCCTCGGGGAGGGGGAGCGCAGATACGCAGTATTTT.

This sequence joins TRBV4-3 and TRBJ2-5, with 7 bases fitting TRBD1. With 0 bases clipped from V and 5 bases from J, the junction kept 6 bases outside the gene matches. Germline CDR1 is LGHNA and CDR2 is YSLEER. The CDR3 runs 15 residues. Written as DNA, the CDR3 is TGCGCCAGCAGCCAAGATCTAGTACAGGGGGAGACCCAGTACTTC. Protein product: CASSQDLVQGETQYF.

This chain connects TRBV16 to TRBJ2-7; D is possibly TRBD1 or TRBD2 (5 bases each). The CDR3 runs to 13 residues. Trimming cost V 4 bases and J 5 bases, with 12 bases left between them. CDR1 is KGHSY, CDR2 FQNENV, per germline. In DNA form, the CDR3 reads TGTGCCAGCAGCCTCGGGACGGCCGACGAGCAGTACTTC. This codes for CASSLGTADEQYF. The entire variable domain, with the rest obtained from reference TRBV16 and TRBJ2-7, is as follows: GEEVAQTPKHLVRGEGQKAKLYCAPIKGHSYVFWYQQVLKNEFKFLISFQNENVFDETGMPKERFSAKCLPNSPCSLEIQATKLEDSAVYFCASSLGTADEQYFGPGTRLTVT.

This clone was seen more than once but under ten times. The chain has TRBV29-1 and TRBJ1-1; 10 bases line up with TRBD1. The CDR3 is 13 amino acids. Germline CDR1 SQVTM, CDR2 ANQGSEA. Losses at the gene ends were 7 bases for V and 5 bases for J; bases not matched to a gene: 7. In DNA form, the CDR3 reads TGCAGCGGAAAAGGACAGGGGGGAACTGAAGCTTTCTTT. Its protein product is CSGKGQGGTEAFF.

In nucleotides, the CDR3 is TGTGCCAGTCAGGGGCAGTACACAGATACGCAGTATTTT. Protein product: CASQGQYTDTQYF. The gene calls are TRBV19 and TRBJ2-3; TRBD1 is a possible D gene (6 bases). Germline lookup yields CDR1 LNHDA and CDR2 SQIVND (reference sequence). Trimming took 8 bases from V and 2 from J, leaving 11 bases between them. This CDR3 is built from 13 residues.

The V call is TRBV5-6, the J call TRBJ1-1, with D perhaps TRBD1 (6 bases). The CDR3 loop spans 15 amino acids. Trimming removed 2 bases at V and 6 bases at J, with 17 bases between. Germline V gene data show CDR1 as SGHDT and CDR2 as YYEEEE. The CDR3 reads CASSFFQGIKSEAFF. The DNA of the CDR3 is TGTGCCAGCAGCTTTTTTCAGGGGATAAAGTCTGAAGCTTTCTTT. Complete variable domain (other parts from reference TRBV5-6 and TRBJ1-1): DAGVTQSPTHLIKTRGQQVTLRCSPKSGHDTVSWYQQALGQGPQFIFQYYEEEERQRGNFPDRFSGHQFPNYSSELNVNALLLGDSALYLCASSFFQGIKSEAFFGQGTRLTVV.

The rearrangement links TRBV9 to TRBJ2-7; a weak D match, TRBD1 (5 bases). Trimming shortened V by 0 bases and J by 7 bases, and 14 bases separated the two germline ends. CDR3 length: 14 residues. In germline, CDR1 is SGDLS, CDR2 YYNGEE. In nucleotides, the CDR3 is TGTGCCAGCAGCGTAGAACAGGAGTCGAGGGAGCAGTACTTC. It specifies CASSVEQESREQYF.

The chain uses TRBV7-2 and TRBJ2-5; 9 bases agree with TRBD2. The J call may not be correct, given that the DNA end is closer to TRBJ2-7. CDR1 is SGHTA, CDR2 FQGNSA, per germline. CDR3 length: 17 amino acids. CDR3 nucleotides: TGTGCCAGCAGCTTAGGAGGGGAGCTAGCGGGACTCTACGAGCAGTACTTC. Protein sequence: CASSLGGELAGLYEQYF.

DNA for the CDR3: TGCGCCAGCAGCCCAATGACTAGCGGGGGTGACAATGAGCAGTTCTTC. Translation gives CASSPMTSGGDNEQFF. The rearrangement joins TRBV5-1 to TRBJ2-1, with 12 bases fitting TRBD2. CDR3 length: 16 amino acids. Germline V gives CDR1 SGHRS, CDR2 YFSETQ. The V gene end was trimmed by 4 bases and the J gene end by 5 bases; junction bases not matched to a gene: 7.

This clone was seen only a few times. The V call is TRBV7-9, the J call TRBJ2-6; D is ambiguous. V lost 7 bases and J 0 bases, leaving 7 bases between the germline ends. CDR3 length equals 14 residues. From germline, CDR1 is SEHNR and CDR2 FQNEAQ (reference sequence). The CDR3: CASTESSGANVLTF. Written as DNA, the CDR3 is TGTGCCAGCACCGAGAGCTCTGGGGCCAACGTCCTGACTTTC.